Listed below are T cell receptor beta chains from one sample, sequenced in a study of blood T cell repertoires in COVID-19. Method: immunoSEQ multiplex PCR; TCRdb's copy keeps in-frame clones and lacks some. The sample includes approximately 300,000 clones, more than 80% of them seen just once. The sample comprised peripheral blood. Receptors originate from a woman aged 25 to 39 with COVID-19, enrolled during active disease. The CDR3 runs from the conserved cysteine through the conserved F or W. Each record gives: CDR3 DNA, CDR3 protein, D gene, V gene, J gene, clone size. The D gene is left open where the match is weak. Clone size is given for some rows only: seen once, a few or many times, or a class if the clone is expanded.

TGTGCCACCAGCAGAGATCGGCGGGATAATTCACCCCTCCACTTT	CATSRDRRDNSPLHF	-	TRBV15	TRBJ1-6	-
TGTGCCAGCTCGGGCGCTCGACAGGGTAACTCACCCCTCCACTTT	CASSGARQGNSPLHF	TRBD1	TRBV18	TRBJ1-6	-
TGTGCCAGCAGCCAAAACGGGGGTCGGGGCTACACCTTC	CASSQNGGRGYTF	-	TRBV3-1/TRBV3-2	TRBJ1-2	-
TGTGCCAGCAGCCCCATACAGGGTGTCGGGGAGCTGTTTTTT	CASSPIQGVGELFF	-	TRBV6-5	TRBJ2-2	-
TGTGCCAGCAGCAACACCAGGACAGGGCGCGAGCAGTACTTC	CASSNTRTGREQYF	TRBD1	TRBV7-9	TRBJ2-7	-
TGCGCCAGCAGCCCCCTCGCAGGGCCCGGAGAGACCCAGTACTTC	CASSPLAGPGETQYF	-	TRBV4-1	TRBJ2-5	-
TGTGCCAGCAGGATAGTCGGGGACCAAGAGACCCAGTACTTC	CASRIVGDQETQYF	-	TRBV28	TRBJ2-5	-
TGTGCCAGTAGCCAAGGGGTAGGGGGCCGGGACATTCAGTACTTC	CASSQGVGGRDIQYF	TRBD1	TRBV19	TRBJ2-4	-
TGTGCCAGCAGTGTCCCGCGCGGGAACACCTACGAGCAGTACTTC	CASSVPRGNTYEQYF	-	TRBV28	TRBJ2-7	-
TGTGCCAGCAGCCGGGACAGGGCGGGTAATTCACCCCTCCACTTT	CASSRDRAGNSPLHF	TRBD1	TRBV7-2	TRBJ1-6	-
TGTGCCAGCAGCCCCGGGGCAGGGGGCATCTATGGCTACACCTTC	CASSPGAGGIYGYTF	TRBD1	TRBV11-2	TRBJ1-2	once
TGTGCCTGGAGTGTACTCGGGACAGGGGGAGAAAAACTGTTTTTT	CAWSVLGTGGEKLFF	TRBD1	TRBV30	TRBJ1-4	-
TGCGCCAGCAGCTCGACAGCGACGCCCTACAATGAGCAGTTCTTC	CASSSTATPYNEQFF	-	TRBV5-1	TRBJ2-1	-
TGTGCCAGCAGCTTGCAGGGTCTAATTTCCCACGAGCAGTACTTC	CASSLQGLISHEQYF	-	TRBV5-5	TRBJ2-7	once
TGTGCCATCAGTGAGCCCGACAGGGGGCTTGGCGAGCAGTACTTC	CAISEPDRGLGEQYF	TRBD1	TRBV10-3	TRBJ2-7	-
TGTGCCAGCAGTCCCCTCCCGGTTGGAGGGAACGGAAACACCATATATTTT	CASSPLPVGGNGNTIYF	-	TRBV27	TRBJ1-3	-